Below, 32 T cell receptor beta chains from the same sample are listed, as sequenced in a study of T-cell memory formation after mild COVID-19. TCRdb re-analysed the 5' RACE reads in MiXCR, keeping a single row per CDR3 protein. Of roughly 250,000 distinct CDR3 sequences listed, approximately 16% are singletons. The sequencing sample was made of PBMCs or a T cell subset sorted from them (not recorded which). Receptors originate from a man aged 18 to 35 who had mild COVID-19 (a few samples of this study predate the infection). Cell type and time point are not known.

This clonotype was detected a few times. The rearrangement joins TRBV12-3 or TRBV12-4 to TRBJ1-5; D is perhaps TRBD1 (5 bases). This CDR3 is built from 15 residues. V lost 6 bases to trimming and J lost 0 bases, with 12 bases between them. The CDR3 loop is CASRRGATSNQPQHF. The CDR3 nucleotides read TGTGCCAGCAGAAGGGGTGCGACTAGCAATCAGCCCCAGCATTTT.

V and J are TRBV5-1 and TRBJ2-6; D is perhaps TRBD1 (6 bases). V was trimmed by 2 bases and J by 4 bases, leaving 13 bases between them. The CDR3 is 16 residues long. Germline CDR1 and CDR2: SGHRS and YFSETQ. CDR3 DNA sequence: TGCGCCAGCAGCTTCCCCAGGGGTCCCGGGGCCAACGTCCTGACTTTC. Protein: CASSFPRGPGANVLTF.

J is TRBJ1-2 and V is TRBV28, with D unclear. CDR3 length: 14 residues. CDR1 and CDR2 from the germline V gene are MDHEN and SYDVKM. Trimming took 5 bases from V and 4 from J, leaving 14 bases between them. The CDR3 here is CASSGPERAYGYTF. The CDR3 nucleotides read TGTGCCAGCAGTGGCCCGGAGCGGGCCTATGGCTACACCTTC.

This clonotype has ten or more counts. J is TRBJ2-6 and V is TRBV6-5, with D tentatively TRBD1 (5 bases). The CDR3 totals 19 residues. Germline V gene lookup returns CDR1 MNHEY and CDR2 SVGAGI. Trimming took off 7 bases at V and 0 bases at J, with 22 bases between the two ends. The CDR3 DNA reads TGTGCCAGCACCTACGCTCGTCAGGGCCTTCTCTCTGGGGCCAACGTCCTGACTTTC. This encodes CASTYARQGLLSGANVLTF.

The sample holds a few counts of this clonotype. At one end, the junction sequence differs from germline, possibly due to a read error. The chain carries TRBV24-1 and TRBJ2-1; 10 nucleotides match TRBD2. Germline loops: CDR1 KGHDR, CDR2 SFDVKD. This CDR3 comprises 16 residues. Here the CDR3 DNA reads TGTGCCACCAGTGACCGGCTAGCGGGGGCCTATAATGAGCAGTTCTTC. Protein product: CATSDRLAGAYNEQFF.

This clonotype came up many times. V gene TRBV5-1 combines with J gene TRBJ2-1, with D maybe TRBD2 (5 bases). V dropped 2 bases and J dropped 7 bases, with 25 bases sitting between them. The germline V gene has CDR1 SGHRS and CDR2 YFSETQ. The CDR3 is 18 residues long. The CDR3 is CASSLSPILPGSQNEQFF. CDR3 DNA sequence: TGCGCCAGCAGCTTAAGCCCTATACTCCCGGGGTCTCAAAATGAGCAGTTCTTC.

This clonotype was picked up a small number of times. The chain couples TRBV7-2 to TRBJ2-5; possibly TRBD1 for D (6 bases). Germline V gives CDR1 SGHTA, CDR2 FQGNSA. This CDR3 has 14 amino acids. V lost 1 base, J lost 5 bases, and 11 bases lay in between. The CDR3, as DNA: TGTGCCAGCAGCTTAGACGGGACACATGAGACCCAGTACTTC. Its translation is CASSLDGTHETQYF. Full variable domain (rest looked up from reference TRBV7-2 and TRBJ2-5): GAGVSQSPSNKVTEKGKDVELRCDPISGHTALYWYRQSLGQGLEFLIYFQGNSAPDKSGLPSDRFSAERTGGSVSTLTIQRTQQEDSAVYLCASSLDGTHETQYFGPGTRLLVL.

This clonotype turned up a few times. This chain connects TRBV5-1 to TRBJ1-1; D is ambiguous. The CDR3 is 14 amino acids. Trimming shortened V by 4 bases and J by 4 bases, and 14 bases separated the two germline ends. Germline assignment: CDR1 SGHRS and CDR2 YFSETQ. CDR3 in DNA: TGCGCCAGCAGCCACGCGACCTCAGGCACTGAAGCTTTCTTT. It codes for CASSHATSGTEAFF.

The table lists this clonotype with a few counts. This rearrangement joins TRBV5-1 to TRBJ2-7; D not resolved. V was cut by 0 bases and J by 3 bases, with 10 bases left in between. CDR1 and CDR2 (germline): SGHRS, YFSETQ. The CDR3 is 14 residues long. The CDR3 region is CASSLVGILYEQYF. The DNA for the CDR3 is TGCGCCAGCAGCTTGGTAGGGATCCTCTACGAGCAGTACTTC.

The rearrangement links TRBV29-1 to TRBJ2-1, with a possible D match to TRBD1 (6 bases). Germline V CDR1 and CDR2: SQVTM, ANQGSEA. CDR3 length equals 12 residues. Deletions cut 5 bases from V and 6 bases from J, with 11 bases between. The chain's CDR3 is CSVSQGGNEQFF. DNA for the CDR3: TGCAGCGTTTCACAGGGCGGCAATGAGCAGTTCTTC.

This clonotype was seen a few times. The chain joins TRBV11-2 to TRBJ2-4; a possible D gene is TRBD2 (7 bases). Germline lookup yields CDR1 SGHAT and CDR2 FQNNGV. Trimming cost V 1 base and J 8 bases, with 9 bases left between them. The CDR3 has 13 residues. The CDR3 protein is CASSLGGGDIQYF. CDR3 nucleotides: TGTGCCAGCAGCTTAGGAGGGGGGGACATTCAGTACTTC.

This clonotype was picked up a small number of times. The chain links TRBV5-1 to TRBJ2-3; tentatively, D is TRBD2 (6 bases). There are 16 residues in the CDR3. Germline loops: CDR1 SGHRS, CDR2 YFSETQ. V lost 4 bases and J lost 2, with 17 bases in between. The CDR3 protein is CASSTGTRPDTDTQYF. For the CDR3, the DNA is TGCGCCAGCAGCACTGGGACTCGCCCTGACACAGATACGCAGTATTTT.

This rearrangement joins TRBV6-2 or TRBV6-3 to TRBJ2-1; unclear D gene. Germline CDR1 and CDR2: MNHEY and SVGEGT. CDR3 length: 13 amino acids. The ends were cut back, 11 bases at V and 0 bases at J, with 11 bases in the middle. CDR3 protein: CAAGRVSYNEQFF. CDR3 DNA sequence: TGTGCCGCCGGCAGAGTCTCCTACAATGAGCAGTTCTTC.

This clonotype occurred a few times. The rearrangement joins TRBV14 to TRBJ1-1; the match to TRBD1 covers 7 bases. Germline trimming cut 1 base from V and 3 bases from J; bases unmatched to any gene: 2. Germline-derived CDR1 and CDR2 are SGHDN and FVKESK. The CDR3 totals 14 residues. The CDR3 sequence is CASSQVQGDTEAFF. The CDR3 DNA reads TGTGCCAGCAGCCAAGTTCAGGGGGACACTGAAGCTTTCTTT.

There are many counts of this clonotype. This chain uses TRBV19 with TRBJ1-1, with D hard to call. Germline CDR1 and CDR2: LNHDA and SQIVND (reference sequence). The CDR3 contains 12 residues. V was trimmed by 4 bases and J by 4 bases, leaving 7 bases between them. The CDR3 is CASSTGLTEAFF. Written as DNA, the CDR3 is TGTGCCAGTAGTACCGGGCTCACTGAAGCTTTCTTT.

The CDR3 bases are TGCGCCAGCAGCCAAGGGGGCAGGGGTGGCTACACCTTC. Amino acid sequence: CASSQGGRGGYTF. The V gene is TRBV4-1, the J gene TRBJ1-2; TRBD1 is a possible D gene (6 bases). V shed 1 base and J shed 7 bases, with 10 bases lying between them. CDR1 and CDR2 from the germline V gene are MGHRA and YSYEKL. The CDR3 has 13 residues.

The chain couples TRBV20-1 to TRBJ2-3, with TRBD2 identical over 7 bases. The ends lost 0 bases at V and 8 bases at J; junction bases unmatched: 8. This CDR3 has 14 residues. The germline V gene has CDR1 DFQATT and CDR2 SNEGSKA (reference sequence). In DNA form, the CDR3 reads TGCAGTGCTAGAGAGCCCATGACTAGCCTTACGCAGTATTTT. Protein product: CSAREPMTSLTQYF.

The chain joins TRBV6-5 to TRBJ1-6; 9 nucleotides agree with TRBD1. The CDR3 covers 16 residues. Germline CDR1 MNHEY, CDR2 SVGAGI. Trimming at V came to 0 bases and at J to 8 bases, leaving 5 bases not matched to a gene. CDR3 DNA: TGTGCCAGCAGTTACTCGGTTACAGGGGGCGATTCACCCCTCCACTTT. It is translated as CASSYSVTGGDSPLHF.

J is TRBJ2-5 and V is TRBV27, with a weak D call TRBD1 (7 bases). V was pared by 6 bases and J by 2 bases, with 16 bases between. Germline assignment: CDR1 MNHEY and CDR2 SMNVEV (reference sequence). The CDR3 covers 15 residues. Written as DNA, the CDR3 is TGTGCCAGCAGGCGGGACAGTCGAAAACAAGAGACCCAGTACTTC. Residues: CASRRDSRKQETQYF.

This clonotype counts as medium-sized. This chain uses TRBV7-3 with TRBJ2-5; 8 bases are shared with TRBD2. This CDR3 is 14 amino acids long. The germline V gene encodes CDR1 SGHTA and CDR2 FQGTGA. V shed 5 bases, J shed 5 bases, and the junction held 7 bases outside the gene matches. DNA for the CDR3: TGTGCCAGCAGCCCGGGGGGGCCCTTGGAGACCCAGTACTTC. It codes for CASSPGGPLETQYF.

This clonotype was picked up a small number of times. The rearrangement joins TRBV10-3 to TRBJ1-2, with D uncertain. The CDR3 is 9 residues long. Germline CDR1 reads ENHRY; CDR2 reads SYGVKD. V was pared by 8 bases and J by 8 bases, with 6 bases between. The CDR3 region is CAIRRGYTF. Written as DNA, the CDR3 is TGTGCCATCCGAAGGGGCTACACCTTC.

The rearrangement joins TRBV9 to TRBJ2-3, with 7 bases matching TRBD2. The germline gives CDR1 SGDLS, CDR2 YYNGEE. Losses at the gene ends were 1 base for V and 9 bases for J; bases not matched to a gene: 8. CDR3 length: 14 residues. The CDR3 nucleotides read TGTGCCAGCAGCGTAAATGACGGGGGGTACACGCAGTATTTT. As protein: CASSVNDGGYTQYF.

This clonotype was counted a few times. The V call is TRBV24-1, the J call TRBJ2-3, with 8 bases matching TRBD2. The CDR3 spans 13 residues. The germline V gene has CDR1 KGHDR and CDR2 SFDVKD. Unmatched junction bases numbered 3, after V lost 10 bases and J lost 1 base. The CDR3 loop reads CATQTSGTDTQYF. The CDR3 DNA reads TGTGCCACTCAGACTAGCGGCACAGATACGCAGTATTTT.

The rearrangement uses TRBV4-3 and TRBJ2-3; 9 bases align to TRBD2. The CDR3 totals 18 residues. Trimming removed 1 base from V and 3 bases from J; junction bases left unmatched: 11. Per germline, CDR1 LGHNA and CDR2 YSLEER. This CDR3 reads CASSQVWERGADTDTQYF. The CDR3 DNA follows: TGCGCCAGCAGCCAAGTTTGGGAGCGGGGGGCCGATACAGATACGCAGTATTTT.

This sequence joins TRBV3-1 and TRBJ1-1, with TRBD1 identical over 7 bases. The CDR3 has 13 amino acids. Trimming cost V 1 base and J 7 bases; bases outside gene matches: 3. Per germline, CDR1 LGHDT and CDR2 YNNKEL (reference sequence). The CDR3 loop reads CASSQGQGGEAFF. The CDR3 DNA follows: TGTGCCAGCAGCCAAGGACAGGGTGGTGAAGCTTTCTTT.

The table lists this clonotype with a few counts. In DNA, the CDR3 is TGTGCCAGCGCGACTAGCGGGGGCCAAGAGACCCAGTACTTC. Translation: CASATSGGQETQYF. The rearrangement links TRBV3-1 to TRBJ2-5, with 12 bases matching TRBD2. The CDR3 spans 14 residues. CDR1 LGHDT and CDR2 YNNKEL come from the germline V gene (reference sequence). The J segment lost 1 base and the V segment lost 8 bases, leaving 2 bases of the junction unmatched.

This clonotype was seen at least ten times. This sequence joins TRBV5-6 and TRBJ2-5; 7 nucleotides line up with TRBD1. V trimming: 0 bases; J trimming: 2 bases; junction bases outside the gene matches: 4. The germline CDR1 and CDR2 sequences are SGHDT and YYEEEE. This CDR3 comprises 15 residues. CDR3 nucleotide sequence: TGTGCCAGCAGCTTGGGGCCGGGACAGCAAGAGACCCAGTACTTC. The encoded protein is CASSLGPGQQETQYF.

This clonotype was recorded a few times. The chain uses TRBV9 and TRBJ2-6; no reliable D call. Trimming cost V 4 bases and J 5 bases, with 16 bases left between them. Germline CDR1 SGDLS, CDR2 YYNGEE. The CDR3 consists of 16 residues. The CDR3 region has the DNA TGTGCCAGCAGCCCTCGACTTGAAGCCTGGGCCAACGTCCTGACTTTC. The encoded protein is CASSPRLEAWANVLTF.

This chain links TRBV24-1 with TRBJ1-3; D remains ambiguous. V was pared by 2 bases and J by 0 bases, with 7 bases between. Germline lookup yields CDR1 KGHDR and CDR2 SFDVKD. The CDR3 extends over 15 amino acids. The CDR3 nucleotides are TGTGCCACCAGTGATTCTCGGGGCTCTGGAAACACCATATATTTT. It yields the protein CATSDSRGSGNTIYF.

CDR3 DNA sequence: TGTGCCAGCAGTCCCCTCGACAGGGACAATGAGCAGTTCTTC. Amino acid sequence: CASSPLDRDNEQFF. This chain joins TRBV28 and TRBJ2-1; 7 nucleotides match TRBD1. The CDR3 spans 14 residues. Germline V gene lookup returns CDR1 MDHEN and CDR2 SYDVKM. Trimming took 5 bases from V and 5 from J; bases not matched to a gene: 6.

The sample holds one count of this clonotype. The chain joins TRBV20-1 to TRBJ2-1, with a possible D match to TRBD1 (6 bases). V lost 6 bases and J 8 bases, leaving 14 bases between the germline ends. This CDR3 region has 12 residues. Germline assignment: CDR1 DFQATT and CDR2 SNEGSKA (reference sequence). The CDR3 protein is CSARLAGDEQFF. The DNA for the CDR3 is TGCAGTGCCAGGCTGGCAGGGGATGAGCAGTTCTTC.

This clonotype was seen a handful of times. The rearrangement links TRBV5-8 to TRBJ1-5; D may be TRBD1 (6 bases). Trimming took 4 bases from V and 5 from J, leaving 16 bases between them. The CDR3 totals 15 residues. Germline V gene lookup returns CDR1 SGHTS and CDR2 YDEGEE. This CDR3 reads CASSRTGNEDQPQHF. The CDR3 nucleotides are TGTGCCAGCAGCCGAACAGGGAATGAGGATCAGCCCCAGCATTTT.